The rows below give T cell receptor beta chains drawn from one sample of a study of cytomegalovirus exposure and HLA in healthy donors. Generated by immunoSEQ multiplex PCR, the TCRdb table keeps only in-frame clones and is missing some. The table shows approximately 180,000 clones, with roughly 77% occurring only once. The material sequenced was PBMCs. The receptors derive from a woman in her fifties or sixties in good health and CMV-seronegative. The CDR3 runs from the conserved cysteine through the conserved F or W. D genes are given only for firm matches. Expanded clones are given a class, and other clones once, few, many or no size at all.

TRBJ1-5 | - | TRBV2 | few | CASSEYPTGTQPQHF | TGTGCCAGCAGTGAATACCCTACAGGTACTCAGCCCCAGCATTTT
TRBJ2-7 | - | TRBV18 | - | CASSPSQGSIYEQYF | TGTGCCAGCTCACCATCACAGGGTTCGATCTACGAGCAGTACTTC
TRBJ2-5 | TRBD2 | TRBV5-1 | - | CASSFAGGQETQYF | TGCGCCAGCAGCTTCGCGGGGGGGCAAGAGACCCAGTACTTC
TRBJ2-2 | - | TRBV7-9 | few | CASSLRGTGELFF | TGTGCCAGCAGCTTAAGGGGCACCGGGGAGCTGTTTTTT
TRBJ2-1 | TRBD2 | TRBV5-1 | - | CASSLSGGSYNEQFF | TGCGCCAGCAGCTTAAGCGGGGGATCCTACAATGAGCAGTTCTTC
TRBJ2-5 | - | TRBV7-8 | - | CASSPTGVGEGTQYF | TGTGCCAGCAGCCCCACCGGAGTAGGAGAAGGCACCCAGTACTTC
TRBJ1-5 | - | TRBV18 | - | CASSPNTGINQPQHF | TGTGCCAGCTCACCAAATACAGGCATTAATCAGCCCCAGCATTTT
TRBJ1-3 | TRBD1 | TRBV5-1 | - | CASSLTGAISSGNTIYF | TGCGCCAGCAGCTTGACAGGGGCCATATCCTCTGGAAACACCATATATTTT
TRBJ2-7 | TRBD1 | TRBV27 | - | CASSSQGTGDEQYF | TGTGCCAGCAGTTCTCAGGGGACAGGGGACGAGCAGTACTTC
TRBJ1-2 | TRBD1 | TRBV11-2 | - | CASSTRGTGFYGYTF | TGTGCCAGCAGCACTCGGGGGACAGGCTTCTATGGCTACACCTTC
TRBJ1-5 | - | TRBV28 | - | CATCRDTSNQPQHF | TGTGCCACCTGCCGGGACACAAGTAATCAGCCCCAGCATTTT
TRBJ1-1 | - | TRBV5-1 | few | CASSQPGDAEAFF | TGCGCCAGCAGCCAACCAGGGGACGCTGAAGCTTTCTTT
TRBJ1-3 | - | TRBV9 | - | CASRGEGAGNTIYF | TGTGCCAGCAGGGGAGAGGGGGCTGGAAACACCATATATTTT
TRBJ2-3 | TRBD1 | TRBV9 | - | CASSASGQGGTDTQYF | TGTGCCAGCAGCGCGTCGGGACAGGGCGGCACAGATACGCAGTATTTT
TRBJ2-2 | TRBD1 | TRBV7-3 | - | CASSSGQANTGELFF | TGTGCCAGCAGCAGCGGACAGGCGAACACCGGGGAGCTGTTTTTT
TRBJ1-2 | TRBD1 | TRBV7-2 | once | CASSLVQGAGEGGYTF | TGTGCCAGCAGCTTAGTACAGGGGGCAGGAGAAGGTGGCTACACCTTC
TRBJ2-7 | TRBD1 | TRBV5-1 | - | CASSGDSTHYEQYF | TGCGCCAGCAGTGGGGACAGCACACACTACGAGCAGTACTTC
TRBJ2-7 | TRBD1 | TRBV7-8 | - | CASTFGSTGSYEQYF | TGTGCCAGCACCTTCGGATCGACAGGGTCCTACGAGCAGTACTTC
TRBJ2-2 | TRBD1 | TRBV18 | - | CASSPRKGTGFTGELFF | TGTGCCAGCTCACCACGAAAAGGGACAGGGTTCACCGGGGAGCTGTTTTTT
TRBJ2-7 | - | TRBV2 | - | CASSFGAGEQYF | TGTGCCAGCAGCTTTGGCGCGGGGGAGCAGTACTTC
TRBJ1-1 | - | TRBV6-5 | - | CASRPSQGNTEAFF | TGTGCCAGCAGACCATCTCAGGGGAACACTGAAGCTTTCTTT
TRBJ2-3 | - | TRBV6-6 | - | CASRVQTDTQYF | TGTGCCAGCAGAGTGCAGACAGATACGCAGTATTTT
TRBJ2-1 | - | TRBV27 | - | CASNDGQRNYNEQFF | TGTGCCAGCAACGACGGACAGAGGAATTACAATGAGCAGTTCTTC
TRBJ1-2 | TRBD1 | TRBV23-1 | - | CASSLWGTANYGYTF | TGCGCCAGCAGCCTCTGGGGGACAGCTAACTATGGCTACACCTTC
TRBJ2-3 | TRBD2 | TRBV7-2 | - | CASSRTGTSGRTDTQYF | TGTGCCAGCAGCCGAACCGGGACTAGCGGCCGCACAGATACGCAGTATTTT
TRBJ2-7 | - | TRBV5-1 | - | CASSLPGQGFYEQYF | TGCGCCAGCAGCCTACCGGGACAAGGGTTCTACGAGCAGTACTTC
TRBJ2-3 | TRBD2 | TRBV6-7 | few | CASSYGLSGGYTDTQYF | TGTGCCAGCAGTTACGGTCTCAGCGGGGGGTACACAGATACGCAGTATTTT
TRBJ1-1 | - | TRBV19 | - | CASSIGQAYTEAFF | TGTGCCAGTAGTATAGGTCAGGCGTACACTGAAGCTTTCTTT
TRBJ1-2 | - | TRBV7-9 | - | CASRPDRTTGYTF | TGTGCCAGCAGACCTGACAGGACAACGGGCTACACCTTC
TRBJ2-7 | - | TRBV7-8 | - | CASSPRGDSYEQYF | TGTGCCAGCAGCCCCAGGGGGGACTCCTACGAGCAGTACTTC
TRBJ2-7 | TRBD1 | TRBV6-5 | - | CASSYSLDRVYEQYF | TGTGCCAGCAGTTACTCCTTAGACAGGGTCTACGAGCAGTACTTC
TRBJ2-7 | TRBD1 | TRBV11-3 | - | CASSLDRVGEQYF | TGTGCCAGCAGCCTGGACAGGGTAGGGGAGCAGTACTTC